One and the same sample provided the 14 T cell receptor beta chains below, sequenced in a study of cytomegalovirus exposure and HLA in healthy donors. Sequencing was performed with immunoSEQ multiplex PCR; in TCRdb, only in-frame clones are kept and a portion is missing. The repertoire consists of around 120,000 clones, with roughly 89% occurring once and the leading ten covering under 2%. Sequencing was carried out using PBMCs. The receptors originated from a woman aged 18-30 years in good health and CMV-seronegative.

The V gene is TRBV29-1, the J gene TRBJ1-4, with D maybe TRBD1 (6 bases). Germline V lookup: CDR1 SQVTM, CDR2 ANQGSEA. The CDR3 spans 13 residues. V shed 4 bases and J shed 7 bases, with 13 bases lying between them. The CDR3, as DNA: TGCAGCGTTGGTGACAGGCTCCTTGAAAAACTGTTTTTT. It codes for CSVGDRLLEKLFF. The whole variable domain, filled in from reference TRBV29-1 and TRBJ1-4, reads SAVISQKPSRDICQRGTSLTIQCQVDSQVTMMFWYRQQPGQSLTLIATANQGSEATYESGFVIDKFPISRPNLTFSTLTVSNMSPEDSSIYLCSVGDRLLEKLFFGSGTQLSVL.

In its sample, this clone was seen once. V and J are TRBV7-2 and TRBJ1-3; a possible D gene is TRBD1 (5 bases). This CDR3 region has 14 residues. The V and J ends lost 5 bases and 1 base respectively, with 9 bases between them. The V gene's germline CDR1 is SGHTA and CDR2 FQGNSA. The CDR3 here is CASSPGFSGNTIYF. The CDR3 DNA reads as TGTGCCAGCAGCCCAGGGTTTTCTGGAAACACCATATATTTT.

The chain recombines TRBV7-9 with TRBJ2-3; maybe TRBD2 (6 bases). This CDR3 has 14 residues. Trimming removed 6 bases at V and 4 bases at J, with 14 bases between. Germline CDR1 and CDR2: SEHNR and FQNEAQ (reference sequence). CDR3 DNA sequence: TGTGCCAGCAGTCCCGGGCGGGGCTCAGATACGCAGTATTTT. Residues: CASSPGRGSDTQYF.

The rearrangement uses TRBV4-3 and TRBJ1-4; 7 bases are shared with TRBD1. The CDR3 is 16 residues long. The trim removed 0 bases at V and 5 bases at J, leaving 6 bases unmatched. The germline CDR1 and CDR2 sequences are LGHNA and YSLEER. This CDR3 reads CASSQDGAGGNEKLFF. The CDR3 DNA is TGCGCCAGCAGCCAAGACGGGGCAGGGGGGAATGAAAAACTGTTTTTT.

The chain links TRBV30 to TRBJ2-3; 11 bases agree with TRBD2. CDR3 length equals 14 residues. J gave up 5 bases and V 6 bases, and 7 bases lay outside the gene matches. In germline, CDR1 is GTSNPN, CDR2 SVGIG (reference sequence). The CDR3 protein is CACSTSGGKDTQYF. The CDR3 nucleotides are TGTGCCTGTTCAACTAGCGGGGGAAAAGATACGCAGTATTTT.

The V and J genes are TRBV1 and TRBJ2-7; the table gives TRBD1 as D, unverified against the DNA. TRBV1 is labeled a pseudogene. The CDR3 runs to 18 residues. The CDR3 spells CTSSQGQPRDRGIDEQYF. The CDR3 nucleotides are TGCACCAGCAGCCAAGGTCAACCCAGGGACAGGGGGATCGACGAGCAGTACTTC.

The rearrangement uses TRBV14 and TRBJ2-7; D is unclear. The V gene's germline CDR1 is SGHDN and CDR2 FVKESK. This CDR3 spans 16 amino acids. Trimming left V 3 bases short and J 3 bases short, with 18 bases between. The CDR3 DNA reads as TGTGCCAGCAGCCACTCCCCCCCTAGTCACGGCTACGAGCAGTACTTC. It encodes CASSHSPPSHGYEQYF.

The chain employs TRBV2 and TRBJ2-7; D is perhaps TRBD2 (5 bases). There are 15 residues in the CDR3. V was pared by 10 bases and J by 0 bases, with 19 bases between. Germline CDR1 reads SNHLY; CDR2 reads FYNNEI. Written as DNA, the CDR3 is TGTGCCAACCTGTTAAAAACGGGAAGCTCCTACGAGCAGTACTTC. This gives the protein CANLLKTGSSYEQYF.

This clone is a singleton in its sample. The rearrangement joins TRBV30 to TRBJ2-1; D remains unclear. The CDR3 is made up of 13 amino acids. From germline, CDR1 is GTSNPN and CDR2 SVGIG (reference sequence). Trimming cost V 0 bases and J 4 bases, with 7 bases left between them. The CDR3 coding sequence is TGTGCCTGGAGTGTCACGAGGTACAATGAGCAGTTCTTC. Amino acids: CAWSVTRYNEQFF.

The chain recombines TRBV27 with TRBJ2-1; 11 bases fit TRBD2. The V gene end was trimmed by 3 bases and the J gene end by 3 bases; junction bases not matched to a gene: 1. This CDR3 contains 15 residues. CDR1 is MNHEY and CDR2 is SMNVEV in the germline V gene (reference sequence). CDR3 in DNA: TGTGCCAGCAGTTTCGGGACTAGCGGCTACAATGAGCAGTTCTTC. This codes for CASSFGTSGYNEQFF.

The genes are TRBV27 and TRBJ1-6; 11 nucleotides align to TRBD1. There are 15 residues in the CDR3. V lost 5 bases and J lost 8; bases outside the gene matches: 5. The germline CDR1 and CDR2 sequences are MNHEY and SMNVEV (reference sequence). CDR3 DNA sequence: TGTGCCAGCAGTACGGCGGGACAGGGGGATTCACCCCTCCACTTT. Its translation: CASSTAGQGDSPLHF.

The CDR3 DNA follows: TGTGCCAGCAGTTCCCCACCTGACGGGACCTACGAGCAGTACTTC. Its protein product is CASSSPPDGTYEQYF. V usage is TRBV6-5 and J usage is TRBJ2-7, with D possibly matching TRBD2 (5 bases). The CDR3 loop spans 15 amino acids. Germline CDR1 and CDR2: MNHEY and SVGAGI. The germline V and J ends were trimmed by 4 bases and 2 bases, with 15 bases remaining between them.

The chain carries TRBV27 and TRBJ2-5; TRBD2 aligns across 11 bases. The CDR3 is made up of 15 amino acids. The ends lost 5 bases at V and 2 bases at J; junction bases unmatched: 4. CDR1 is MNHEY, CDR2 SMNVEV, per germline (reference sequence). The DNA of the CDR3 is TGTGCCAGCAGTGCCGGGACTAGCGGACAAGAGACCCAGTACTTC. This sequence encodes CASSAGTSGQETQYF.

This clone was observed once. The chain is built from TRBV30 and TRBJ1-5; 9 positions match TRBD1. The CDR3 contains 14 residues. CDR1 and CDR2 from the germline V gene are GTSNPN and SVGIG (reference sequence). Trimming removed 1 base from V and 5 bases from J; junction bases left unmatched: 3. The CDR3 DNA sequence: TGTGCCTGGAGTGGGGACAGGGCCTATCAGCCCCAGCATTTT. Translation: CAWSGDRAYQPQHF. The entire variable domain, with the rest obtained from reference TRBV30 and TRBJ1-5, is as follows: SQTIHQWPATLVQPVGSPLSLECTVEGTSNPNLYWYRQAAGRGLQLLFYSVGIGQISSEVPQNLSASRPQDRQFILSSKKLLLSDSGFYLCAWSGDRAYQPQHFGDGTRLSIL.